Shown below are 25 T cell receptor beta chains from a single sample sequenced in a study of blood T cell repertoires in COVID-19. Generated by immunoSEQ multiplex PCR, the TCRdb table keeps only in-frame clones and is missing some. The sample contains around 47,000 clones, around four fifths of which appear only once. The material sequenced was peripheral blood. The receptors originated from a human donor in a cohort sampled during active COVID-19.

The rearrangement links TRBV11-1 to TRBJ1-2, with D tentatively TRBD1 (6 bases). V dropped 5 bases and J dropped 4 bases, with 14 bases sitting between them. Germline V CDR1 and CDR2: SGHAT, FQDESV (reference sequence). This CDR3 has 14 residues. CDR3 sequence (DNA): TGTGCCAGCAGCCCACAGGGTTCTCTCTATGGCTACACCTTC. Encoded protein: CASSPQGSLYGYTF.

In its sample, this clone was seen a few times. This rearrangement joins TRBV7-9 to TRBJ2-3; TRBD1 is a possible D gene (5 bases). This CDR3 is 13 amino acids long. V lost 6 bases and J 4 bases, leaving 11 bases between the germline ends. Germline CDR1 and CDR2: SEHNR and FQNEAQ (reference sequence). The CDR3 DNA is TGTGCCAGCAGTCAGGGTAGATCAGATACGCAGTATTTT. Protein: CASSQGRSDTQYF.

This chain connects TRBV7-2 to TRBJ2-6; unclear D gene. Looked up from germline, CDR1 is SGHTA and CDR2 is FQGNSA. This CDR3 spans 14 amino acids. V lost 6 bases, J lost 2 bases, and 8 bases lay in between. The CDR3 region has the DNA TGTGCCAGCAGTCACAGTACTGGGGCCAACGTCCTGACTTTC. This translates into CASSHSTGANVLTF.

In this sample, this clone turned up once. The chain carries TRBV10-2 and TRBJ1-5; D uncertain. CDR1 is WSHSY and CDR2 is SAAADI in the germline V gene. Trimming took 2 bases from V and 6 from J, leaving 11 bases between them. The CDR3 sequence is 14 residues long. CDR3 sequence (DNA): TGCGCCAGCAGTGAGATGGGCGCGGGTCAGCCCCAGCATTTT. Translated, it gives CASSEMGAGQPQHF.

The chain carries TRBV24-1 and TRBJ2-5; 12 bases are a match to TRBD1. The V gene's germline CDR1 is KGHDR and CDR2 SFDVKD. V trimming: 4 bases; J trimming: 5 bases; junction bases outside the gene matches: 10. The CDR3 runs to 17 residues. CDR3 amino acids: CATSDPTGTGGRETQYF. CDR3 nucleotides: TGTGCCACCAGTGACCCAACCGGGACAGGGGGCCGGGAGACCCAGTACTTC.

V and J are TRBV19 and TRBJ2-4; the match to TRBD2 covers 7 bases. This CDR3 contains 19 residues. Germline-derived CDR1 and CDR2 are LNHDA and SQIVND (reference sequence). V lost 0 bases, J lost 0 bases, and 11 bases stayed unmatched. In nucleotides, the CDR3 is TGTGCCAGTAGTATAGATCGGGGCAGGACTAGAATAGCCAAAAACATTCAGTACTTC. Amino acid sequence: CASSIDRGRTRIAKNIQYF. Variable domain in full (rest from reference TRBV19 and TRBJ2-4): DGGITQSPKYLFRKEGQNVTLSCEQNLNHDAMYWYRQDPGQGLRLIYYSQIVNDFQKGDIAEGYSVSREKKESFPLTVTSAQKNPTAFYLCASSIDRGRTRIAKNIQYFGAGTRLSVL.

The J gene is TRBJ2-3, the V gene TRBV7-8, with D tentatively TRBD2 (6 bases). This CDR3 region has 16 residues. Trimming left V 0 bases short and J 0 bases short, with 10 bases between. Per the germline V gene, CDR1 is SGHVS and CDR2 is FQNEAQ. The CDR3 sequence is CASSLASGGSTDTQYF. The CDR3, as DNA: TGTGCCAGCAGCTTAGCTAGCGGCGGTAGCACAGATACGCAGTATTTT.

V gene TRBV5-1 combines with J gene TRBJ2-2, with D uncertain. The CDR3 contains 14 residues. Germline lookup yields CDR1 SGHRS and CDR2 YFSETQ. Trimming shortened V by 1 base and J by 2 bases, and 6 bases separated the two germline ends. The CDR3 spells CASSLFLNTGELFF. The CDR3 nucleotides read TGCGCCAGCAGCTTGTTTCTTAACACCGGGGAGCTGTTTTTT. Complete variable domain (other parts from reference TRBV5-1 and TRBJ2-2): KAGVTQTPRYLIKTRGQQVTLSCSPISGHRSVSWYQQTPGQGLQFLFEYFSETQRNKGNFPGRFSGRQFSNSRSEMNVSTLELGDSALYLCASSLFLNTGELFFGEGSRLTVL.

The chain links TRBV30 to TRBJ1-1; D is uncertain. CDR3 length: 15 amino acids. The V and J ends lost 0 bases and 1 base respectively, with 12 bases between them. Germline V CDR1 and CDR2: GTSNPN, SVGIG (reference sequence). CDR3 residues: CAWSVLGGRNTEAFF. The CDR3 DNA sequence: TGTGCCTGGAGTGTCCTAGGCGGGAGGAACACTGAAGCTTTCTTT.

The chain has TRBV5-1 and TRBJ1-4; 9 nucleotides match TRBD1. From germline, CDR1 is SGHRS and CDR2 YFSETQ. The CDR3 length is 16 residues. V shed 3 bases, J shed 7 bases, and the junction held 10 bases outside the gene matches. The chain's CDR3 is CASSWDKDRGGEKLFF. In DNA form, the CDR3 reads TGCGCCAGCAGCTGGGACAAGGACAGGGGAGGTGAAAAACTGTTTTTT.

The gene calls are TRBV6-1 and TRBJ2-7, with 11 bases fitting TRBD1. J lost 3 bases, V lost 4 bases, and 8 bases had no gene match. This CDR3 contains 16 residues. Germline V lookup: CDR1 MNHNS, CDR2 SASEGT. The CDR3 DNA reads as TGTGCCAGCAGTGTTCCCCCAGGGACAGGGGGCTACGAGCAGTACGTC. The encoded protein is CASSVPPGTGGYEQYV.

This clone was counted only a few times. This chain links TRBV2 with TRBJ1-5, with D perhaps matching TRBD1 (6 bases). Germline CDR1 reads SNHLY; CDR2 reads FYNNEI. This CDR3 spans 15 amino acids. Trimming left V 5 bases short and J 0 bases short, with 11 bases between. The CDR3 sequence is CASSSQGNSNQPQHF. The CDR3 region has the DNA TGTGCCAGCAGTTCACAGGGAAATAGCAATCAGCCCCAGCATTTT.

By share, this clone counts as medium-sized. This rearrangement joins TRBV27 to TRBJ2-2; no clear D. Germline V gives CDR1 MNHEY, CDR2 SMNVEV (reference sequence). Between the trimmed V and J ends, which lost 4 bases and 7 bases, there was a span of 10 bases. CDR3 length: 13 residues. CDR3 amino acids: CASSSTQSGELFF. The CDR3 region has the DNA TGTGCCAGCAGTTCTACCCAAAGCGGGGAGCTGTTTTTT.

The chain couples TRBV6-5 to TRBJ1-1; 8 bases are a match to TRBD1. This CDR3 is built from 14 residues. The trim removed 6 bases at V and 0 bases at J, leaving 3 bases unmatched. Germline V CDR1 and CDR2: MNHEY, SVGAGI. This CDR3 reads CASRVGQVNTEAFF. The CDR3 DNA reads as TGTGCCAGCAGGGTGGGACAGGTGAACACTGAAGCTTTCTTT.

This chain joins TRBV6-1 and TRBJ2-2; TRBD1 matches at 10 bases. The CDR3 is made up of 17 amino acids. Germline CDR1 reads MNHNS; CDR2 reads SASEGT. V was pared by 2 bases and J by 7 bases, with 10 bases of the junction left unmatched. This CDR3 is CASSEIPGQGSGGELFF. CDR3 DNA: TGTGCCAGCAGTGAAATACCGGGACAGGGGTCGGGCGGGGAGCTGTTTTTT.

The chain employs TRBV3-1 (or the pseudogene TRBV3-2) and TRBJ1-2; the match to TRBD1 covers 7 bases. V was clipped by 4 bases and J by 1 base; unmatched bases: 6. This CDR3 spans 15 amino acids. The germline V gene encodes CDR1 LGHDT and CDR2 YNNKEL (reference sequence). The CDR3 sequence: CASSRGQVDNYGYTF. In DNA form, the CDR3 reads TGTGCCAGCAGCCGCGGACAGGTAGATAACTATGGCTACACCTTC.

J is TRBJ1-5 and V is TRBV2; 7 nucleotides match TRBD1. The CDR3 is 14 amino acids. Germline V gene lookup returns CDR1 SNHLY and CDR2 FYNNEI. V trimming: 6 bases; J trimming: 4 bases; junction bases outside the gene matches: 6. In DNA, the CDR3 is TGTGCCAGCAGCCGACAGGGTGGTAATCAGCCCCAGCATTTT. Amino acid sequence: CASSRQGGNQPQHF. Full variable domain (missing parts from reference TRBV2 and TRBJ1-5): EPEVTQTPSHQVTQMGQEVILRCVPISNHLYFYWYRQILGQKVEFLVSFYNNEISEKSEIFDDQFSVERPDGSNFTLKIRSTKLEDSAMYFCASSRQGGNQPQHFGDGTRLSIL.

This sequence joins TRBV19 and TRBJ1-5; 9 bases map to TRBD1. Germline V gene lookup returns CDR1 LNHDA and CDR2 SQIVND (reference sequence). The CDR3 has 16 amino acids. After removal of 1 base from V and 6 bases from J, the junction contained 7 bases not matched to a gene. CDR3 sequence (DNA): TGTGCCAGTAGTATAGTTACCGGGACAGGGACTCAGCCCCAGCATTTT. Its translation: CASSIVTGTGTQPQHF.

V gene TRBV5-1 combines with J gene TRBJ2-7, with TRBD1 matching 7 bases. The CDR3 has 13 residues. Looked up from germline, CDR1 is SGHRS and CDR2 is YFSETQ. V shed 4 bases and J 6 bases; nucleotides not matched to a gene: 7. The CDR3 region is CASSTDRAGEQYF. The CDR3 DNA follows: TGCGCCAGCAGCACTGACAGGGCGGGCGAGCAGTACTTC.

This CDR3 reads CASSGTGVFEQYV. CDR3 nucleotides: TGTGCCAGCAGTGGGACAGGGGTTTTCGAGCAGTACGTC. The genes are TRBV2 and TRBJ2-7; 9 bases map to TRBD1. Trimming took 4 bases from V and 6 from J; bases not matched to a gene: 4. The CDR3 sequence is 13 residues long. From germline, CDR1 is SNHLY and CDR2 FYNNEI.

This rearrangement joins TRBV19 to TRBJ2-2; 8 bases map to TRBD1. CDR1 is LNHDA and CDR2 is SQIVND in the germline V gene (reference sequence). The CDR3 runs 14 residues. V lost 7 bases, J lost 3 bases, and 4 bases stayed unmatched. The CDR3: CASTHRGYTGELFF. For the CDR3, the DNA is TGTGCCAGTACTCACAGGGGGTACACCGGGGAGCTGTTTTTT.

The chain couples TRBV3-1 (or the pseudogene TRBV3-2) to TRBJ2-5, with TRBD2 identical over 16 bases. CDR3 size: 18 residues. V shed 2 bases and J 1 base; nucleotides not matched to a gene: 4. Germline CDR1 is LGHDT and CDR2 is YNNKEL (reference sequence). The CDR3 sequence is CASSQLGLAGGTQETQYF. Here the CDR3 DNA reads TGTGCCAGCAGCCAACTGGGACTAGCGGGGGGGACCCAAGAGACCCAGTACTTC.

The V call is TRBV14, the J call TRBJ1-2, with D perhaps matching TRBD1 (6 bases). The CDR3 has 13 amino acids. Germline CDR1 and CDR2: SGHDN and FVKESK. V was shortened by 2 bases and J by 5 bases, with 9 bases between the two germline ends. The CDR3 region has the DNA TGTGCCAGCAGCCAAACAGGGCGGTATGGCTACACCTTC. Its translation: CASSQTGRYGYTF.

This chain links TRBV4-1 with TRBJ2-3, with 8 positions matching TRBD2. V lost 1 base, J lost 0 bases, and 3 bases stayed unmatched. CDR1 is MGHRA and CDR2 is YSYEKL in the germline V gene. The CDR3 runs 16 residues. CDR3 loop: CASSQVASGSTDTQYF. CDR3 in DNA: TGCGCCAGCAGCCAAGTTGCTAGCGGGAGCACAGATACGCAGTATTTT.

The chain recombines TRBV6-5 with TRBJ1-1; perhaps TRBD1 as D (6 bases). Per the germline V gene, CDR1 is MNHEY and CDR2 is SVGAGI. Trimming shortened V by 2 bases and J by 0 bases, and 10 bases separated the two germline ends. The CDR3 has 15 residues. This CDR3 reads CASSYGGTVNTEAFF. The CDR3 DNA reads as TGTGCCAGCAGTTACGGGGGCACGGTGAACACTGAAGCTTTCTTT.